This T cell receptor beta chain was observed in a study of beta chain features in type 1 diabetes. Study-level background: Healthy donors, compared against patients, showed similar age, gender and cell yields.

General observations from the study: cDNA-based sequencing might over-represent cells highly expressing TCR. Shorter TCRB CDR3s, moderately but significantly so, marked every one of the four CD4+ subsets in Type 1 diabetes patients. Within the patient group, naive, central memory and Treg TCRB repertoires appeared more similar to each other than within healthy donors. The question left open here concerned HLA type influencing TCRB rearrangement.

Expressed TCRB transcripts got sequenced, as all isolated RNA was reverse transcribed. Clones were sequenced by immunoSEQ multiplex PCR, and TCRdb holds only the in-frame ones, with some missing. This repertoire shows roughly 700,000 clones, 10% to 15% found once; its top ten account for 0.022%. CDR3 length equals 14 residues. The germline V gene encodes CDR1 SEHNR and CDR2 FQNEAQ (reference sequence). The V and J ends lost 5 bases and 5 bases, in that order; junction bases with no gene match: 7. This clone was observed a handful of times. Its antigen is as yet unknown. This chain joins TRBV7-9 and TRBJ1-1, with 8 bases fitting TRBD1. The clonotype comes from a man aged 18 to 30 with type 1 diabetes. Sequenced sample: naive CD4+ T cells from blood. DNA of the CDR3: TGTGCCAGCAGCCCTCAGGGGGCGGAGACTGAAGCTTTCTTT. Translated: CASSPQGAETEAFF.